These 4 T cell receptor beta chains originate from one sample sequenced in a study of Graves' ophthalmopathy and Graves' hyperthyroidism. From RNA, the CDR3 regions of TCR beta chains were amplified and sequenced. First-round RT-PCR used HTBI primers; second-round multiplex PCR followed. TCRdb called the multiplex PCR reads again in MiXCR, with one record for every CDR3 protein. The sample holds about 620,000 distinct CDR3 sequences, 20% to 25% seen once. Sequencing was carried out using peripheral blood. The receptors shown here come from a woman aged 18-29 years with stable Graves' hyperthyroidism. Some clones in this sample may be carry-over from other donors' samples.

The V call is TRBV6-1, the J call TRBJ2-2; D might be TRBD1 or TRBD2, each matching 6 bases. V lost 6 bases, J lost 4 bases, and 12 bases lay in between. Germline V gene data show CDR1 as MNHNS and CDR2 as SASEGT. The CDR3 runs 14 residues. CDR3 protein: CASRAGQLTGELFF. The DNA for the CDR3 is TGTGCCAGCAGGGCGGGACAACTCACCGGGGAGCTGTTTTTT.

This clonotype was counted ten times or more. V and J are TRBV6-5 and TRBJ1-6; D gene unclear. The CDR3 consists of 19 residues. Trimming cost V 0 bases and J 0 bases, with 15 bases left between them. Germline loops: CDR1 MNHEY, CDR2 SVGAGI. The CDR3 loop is CASSYSRGTESSYNSPLHF. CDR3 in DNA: TGTGCCAGCAGTTACTCGAGAGGAACAGAGAGCTCCTATAATTCACCCCTCCACTTT.

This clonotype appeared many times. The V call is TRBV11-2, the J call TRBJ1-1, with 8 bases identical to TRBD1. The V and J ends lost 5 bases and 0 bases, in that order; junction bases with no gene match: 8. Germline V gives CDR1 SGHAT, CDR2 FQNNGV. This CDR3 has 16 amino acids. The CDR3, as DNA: TGTGCCAGCAGCGCCAACAGGGGGAGGTTGAACACTGAAGCTTTCTTT. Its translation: CASSANRGRLNTEAFF.

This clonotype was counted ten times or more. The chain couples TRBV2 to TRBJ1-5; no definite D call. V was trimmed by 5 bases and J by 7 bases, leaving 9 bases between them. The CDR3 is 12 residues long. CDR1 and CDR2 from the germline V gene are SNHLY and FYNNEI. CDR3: CASSSGWQPQHF. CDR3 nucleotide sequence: TGTGCCAGCAGTTCAGGATGGCAGCCCCAGCATTTT.